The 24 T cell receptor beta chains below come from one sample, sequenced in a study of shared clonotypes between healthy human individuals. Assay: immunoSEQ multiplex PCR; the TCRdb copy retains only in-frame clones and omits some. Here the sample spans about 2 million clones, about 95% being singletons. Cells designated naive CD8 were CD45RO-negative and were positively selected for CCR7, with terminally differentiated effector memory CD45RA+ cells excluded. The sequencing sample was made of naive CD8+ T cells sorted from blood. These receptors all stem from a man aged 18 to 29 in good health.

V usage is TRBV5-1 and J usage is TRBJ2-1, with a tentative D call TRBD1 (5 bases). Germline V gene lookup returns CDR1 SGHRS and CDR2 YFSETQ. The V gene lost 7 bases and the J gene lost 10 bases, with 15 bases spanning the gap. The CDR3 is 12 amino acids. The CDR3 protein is CASAATTVEQFF. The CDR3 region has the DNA TGCGCCAGCGCAGCTACGACAGTCGAGCAGTTCTTC.

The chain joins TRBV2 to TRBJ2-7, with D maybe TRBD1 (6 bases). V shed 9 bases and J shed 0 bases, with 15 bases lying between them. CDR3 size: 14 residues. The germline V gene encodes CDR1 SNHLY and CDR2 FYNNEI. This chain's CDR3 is CARDKGQLSYEQYF. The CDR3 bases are TGTGCCAGGGATAAGGGACAACTCTCCTACGAGCAGTACTTC.

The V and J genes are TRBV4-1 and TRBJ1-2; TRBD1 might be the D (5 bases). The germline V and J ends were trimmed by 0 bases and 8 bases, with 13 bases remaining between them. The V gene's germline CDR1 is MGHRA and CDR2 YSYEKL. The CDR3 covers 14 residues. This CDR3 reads CASSQEWGLGGYTF. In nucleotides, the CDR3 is TGCGCCAGCAGCCAAGAATGGGGGTTGGGAGGCTACACCTTC.

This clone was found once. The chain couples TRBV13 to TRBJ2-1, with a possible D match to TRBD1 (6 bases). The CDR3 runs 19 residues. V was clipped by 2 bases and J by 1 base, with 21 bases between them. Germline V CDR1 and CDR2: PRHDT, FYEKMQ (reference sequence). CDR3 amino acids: CASSLILGEMGASYNEQFF. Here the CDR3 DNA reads TGTGCCAGCAGCTTAATTTTGGGGGAGATGGGGGCTTCCTACAATGAGCAGTTCTTC.

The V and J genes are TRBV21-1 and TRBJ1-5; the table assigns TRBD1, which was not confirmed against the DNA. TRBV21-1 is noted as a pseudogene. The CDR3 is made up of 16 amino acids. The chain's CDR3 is CASSRPTGSLCQPQHF. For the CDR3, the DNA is TGTGCCAGCAGCAGACCTACAGGGAGTTTGTGTCAGCCCCAGCATTTT.

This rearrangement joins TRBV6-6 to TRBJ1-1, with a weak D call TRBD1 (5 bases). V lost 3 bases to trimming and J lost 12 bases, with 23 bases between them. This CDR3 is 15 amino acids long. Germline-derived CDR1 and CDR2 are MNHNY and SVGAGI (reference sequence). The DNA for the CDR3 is TGTGCCAGCAGTTATGACGGTTTCCAGGGCCCTGAGTCTTTCTTT. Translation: CASSYDGFQGPESFF.

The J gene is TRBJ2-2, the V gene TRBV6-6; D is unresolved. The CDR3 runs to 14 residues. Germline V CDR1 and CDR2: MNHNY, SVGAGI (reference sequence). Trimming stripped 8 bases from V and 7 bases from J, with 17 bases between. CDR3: CASRLDTKGGELFF. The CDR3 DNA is TGTGCCAGCCGTTTAGACACCAAAGGCGGGGAGCTGTTTTTT.

CDR3 protein: CASSAPEGQAQYF. DNA of the CDR3: TGTGCCAGCAGCGCCCCGGAAGGACAGGCCCAGTACTTC. J is TRBJ2-7 and V is TRBV9; 7 nucleotides agree with TRBD1. Germline V gives CDR1 SGDLS, CDR2 YYNGEE. With 3 bases clipped from V and 10 bases from J, the junction kept 10 bases outside the gene matches. The CDR3 is made up of 13 amino acids.

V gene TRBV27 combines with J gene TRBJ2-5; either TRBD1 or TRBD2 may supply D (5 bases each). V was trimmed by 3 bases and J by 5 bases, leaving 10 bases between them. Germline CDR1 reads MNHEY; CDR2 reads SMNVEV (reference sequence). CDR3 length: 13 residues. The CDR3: CASSFQGGETQYF. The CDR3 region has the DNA TGTGCCAGCAGTTTTCAGGGCGGGGAGACCCAGTACTTC.

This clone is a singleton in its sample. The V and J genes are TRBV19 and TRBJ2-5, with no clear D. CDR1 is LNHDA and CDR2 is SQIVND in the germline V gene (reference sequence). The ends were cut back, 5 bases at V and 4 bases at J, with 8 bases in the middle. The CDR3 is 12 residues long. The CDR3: CASSHLGETQYF. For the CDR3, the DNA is TGTGCCAGTAGTCATCTGGGAGAGACCCAGTACTTC.

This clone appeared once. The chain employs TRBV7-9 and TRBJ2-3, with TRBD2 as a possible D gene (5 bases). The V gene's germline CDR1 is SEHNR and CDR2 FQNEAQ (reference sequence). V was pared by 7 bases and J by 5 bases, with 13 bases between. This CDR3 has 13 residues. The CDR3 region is CASTGLEVDTQYF. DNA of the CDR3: TGTGCCAGCACTGGACTGGAGGTAGATACGCAGTATTTT. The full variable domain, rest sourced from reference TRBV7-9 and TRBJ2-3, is DTGVSQNPRHKITKRGQNVTFRCDPISEHNRLYWYRQTLGQGPEFLTYFQNEAQLEKSRLLSDRFSAERPKGSFSTLEIQRTEQGDSAMYLCASTGLEVDTQYFGPGTRLTVL.

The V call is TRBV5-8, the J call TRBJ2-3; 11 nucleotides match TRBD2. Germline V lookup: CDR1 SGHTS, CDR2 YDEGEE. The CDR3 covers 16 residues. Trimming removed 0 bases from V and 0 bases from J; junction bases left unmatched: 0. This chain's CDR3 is CASSLGTSGSTDTQYF. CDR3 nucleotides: TGTGCCAGCAGCTTGGGGACTAGCGGGAGCACAGATACGCAGTATTTT.

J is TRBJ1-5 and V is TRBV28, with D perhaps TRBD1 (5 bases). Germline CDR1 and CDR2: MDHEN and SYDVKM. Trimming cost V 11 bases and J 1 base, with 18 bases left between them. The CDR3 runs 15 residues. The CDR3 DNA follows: TGTGCCCACTCTTGGGGAGGGGTAAGCAATCAGCCCCAGCATTTT. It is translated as CAHSWGGVSNQPQHF.

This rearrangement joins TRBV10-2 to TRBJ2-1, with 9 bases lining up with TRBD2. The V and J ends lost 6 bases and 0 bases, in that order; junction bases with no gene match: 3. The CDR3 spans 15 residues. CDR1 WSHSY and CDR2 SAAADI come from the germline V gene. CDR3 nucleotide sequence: TGCGCCAGCAGGGTAGCGGGAGCCTCCTACAATGAGCAGTTCTTC. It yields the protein CASRVAGASYNEQFF.

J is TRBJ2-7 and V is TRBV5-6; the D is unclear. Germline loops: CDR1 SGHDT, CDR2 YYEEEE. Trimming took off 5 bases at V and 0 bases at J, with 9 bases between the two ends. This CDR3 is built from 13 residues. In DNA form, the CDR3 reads TGTGCCAGCAGATACGAACACTCCTACGAGCAGTACTTC. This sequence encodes CASRYEHSYEQYF.

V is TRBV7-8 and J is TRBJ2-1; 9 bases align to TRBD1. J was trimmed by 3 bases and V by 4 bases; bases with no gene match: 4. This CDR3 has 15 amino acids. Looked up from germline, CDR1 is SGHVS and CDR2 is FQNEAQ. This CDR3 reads CASSSGTGLYNEQFF. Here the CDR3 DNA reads TGTGCCAGCAGCTCCGGGACAGGGCTCTACAATGAGCAGTTCTTC. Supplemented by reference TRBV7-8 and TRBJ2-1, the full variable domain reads GAGVSQSPRYKVAKRGQDVALRCDPISGHVSLFWYQQALGQGPEFLTYFQNEAQLDKSGLPSDRFFAERPEGSVSTLKIQRTQQEDSAVYLCASSSGTGLYNEQFFGPGTRLTVL.

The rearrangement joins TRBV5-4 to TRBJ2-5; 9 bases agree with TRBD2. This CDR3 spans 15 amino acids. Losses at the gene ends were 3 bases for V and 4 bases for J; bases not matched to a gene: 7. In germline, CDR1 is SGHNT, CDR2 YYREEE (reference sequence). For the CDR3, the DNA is TGTGCCAGCAGCTATAGCGGGAGTGGTCGAGAGACCCAGTACTTC. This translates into CASSYSGSGRETQYF.

CDR3 nucleotides: TGTGCCAGCAGCCCGGGGACAGGAGGCCCCTACTACGAGCAGTACTTC. This gives the protein CASSPGTGGPYYEQYF. This chain connects TRBV5-6 to TRBJ2-7, with 8 bases matching TRBD1. The CDR3 has 16 amino acids. Germline CDR1 reads SGHDT; CDR2 reads YYEEEE. Trimming cost V 4 bases and J 3 bases; bases outside gene matches: 12.

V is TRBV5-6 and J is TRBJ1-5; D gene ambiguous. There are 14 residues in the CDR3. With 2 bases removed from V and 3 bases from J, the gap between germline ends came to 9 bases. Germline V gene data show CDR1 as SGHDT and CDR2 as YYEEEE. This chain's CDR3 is CASSLWQVNQPQHF. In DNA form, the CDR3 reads TGTGCCAGCAGCTTATGGCAGGTCAATCAGCCCCAGCATTTT.

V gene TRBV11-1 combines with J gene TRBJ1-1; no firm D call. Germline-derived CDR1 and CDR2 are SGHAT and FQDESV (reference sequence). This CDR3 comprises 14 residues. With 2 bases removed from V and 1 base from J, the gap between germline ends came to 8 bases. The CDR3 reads CASSLSSGNTEAFF. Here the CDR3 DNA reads TGTGCCAGCAGCTTATCCAGCGGGAACACTGAAGCTTTCTTT.

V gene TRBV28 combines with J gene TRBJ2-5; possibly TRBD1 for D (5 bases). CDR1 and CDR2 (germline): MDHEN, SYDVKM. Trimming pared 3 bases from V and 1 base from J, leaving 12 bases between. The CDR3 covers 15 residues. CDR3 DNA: TGTGCCAGCAGTTTGTTTACAGGTGCCCAAGAGACCCAGTACTTC. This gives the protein CASSLFTGAQETQYF.

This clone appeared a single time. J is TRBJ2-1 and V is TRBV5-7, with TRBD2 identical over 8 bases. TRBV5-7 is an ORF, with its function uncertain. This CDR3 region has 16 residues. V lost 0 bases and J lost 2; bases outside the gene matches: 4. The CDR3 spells CASSLVPGGPYNEQFF. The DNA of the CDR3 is TGTGCCAGCAGCTTGGTACCGGGGGGGCCCTACAATGAGCAGTTCTTC.

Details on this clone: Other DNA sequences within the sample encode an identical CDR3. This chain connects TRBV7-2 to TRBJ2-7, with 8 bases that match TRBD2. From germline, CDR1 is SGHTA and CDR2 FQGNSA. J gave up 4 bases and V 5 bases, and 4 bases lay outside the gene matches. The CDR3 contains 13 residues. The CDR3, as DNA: TGTGCCAGCAGCCCGGCGGGGGGTTACGAGCAGTACTTC. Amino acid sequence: CASSPAGGYEQYF.

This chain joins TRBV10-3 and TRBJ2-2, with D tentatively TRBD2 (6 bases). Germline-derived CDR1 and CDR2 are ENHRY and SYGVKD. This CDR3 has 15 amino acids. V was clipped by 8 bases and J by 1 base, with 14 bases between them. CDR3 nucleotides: TGTGCCATCCAGTCGGGACTGAAGAACACCGGGGAGCTGTTTTTT. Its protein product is CAIQSGLKNTGELFF.